The sequence of this T cell receptor (beta chain) was determined in a study of shared clonotypes between healthy human individuals. Study results and caveats: The study generally estimated greater richness for naive than memory subsets.

Of note for this clone: As yet, its antigen is unknown.

Germline V gene data show CDR1 as SQVTM and CDR2 as ANQGSEA. The V segment lost 6 bases and the J segment 6 bases; nucleotides outside the gene matches: 10. The CDR3 spans 14 residues. Naive CD8 cells comprised CD45RO-negative, CCR7-positively selected cells, excluding terminally differentiated effector memory CD45RA+ cells. In the source study's methods: From ImmunoSEQ came sequences covering only the junction and carrying no quality scores, so filtering differed. The table came from immunoSEQ multiplex PCR; TCRdb's copy has only in-frame clones and leaves some out. That table furnishes V, J and clone size, whereas the DNA furnished D and trimming. Altogether around 2.1 million clones are present, roughly 91% being singletons, with the ten largest covering roughly 1.8%.

The receptor was derived from a man in his late teens or twenties in good health. Some clones in this sample may be carry-over from other donors' samples. V is TRBV29-1 and J is TRBJ2-7, with TRBD2 identical over 11 bases. The sequencing sample was made of naive CD8+ T cells from PBMCs. CDR3 amino acids: CSVAPTSGRSEQYF. DNA for the CDR3: TGCAGCGTGGCCCCTACTAGCGGGAGATCCGAGCAGTACTTC.